What follows are 12 T cell receptor beta chains derived from one specimen sequenced in a study of T cells after yellow fever vaccination. TCRdb reprocessed the 5' RACE reads with MiXCR, giving one entry per CDR3 protein. The sample gives 300,000 or so distinct CDR3 sequences, 7% to 9% of which show up once; roughly a sixth is in the top ten. Source: PBMCs, taken about 41 days after the first yellow fever vaccination. The receptors stem from a man younger than 30 who received the YFV17D yellow fever vaccine.

This clonotype has a count of ten or more. This chain links TRBV12-3 or TRBV12-4 with TRBJ1-4, with D perhaps TRBD1 (6 bases). V was cut by 2 bases and J by 8 bases, with 15 bases left in between. The CDR3 length is 15 residues. This CDR3 reads CASSLNGGMGEKLFF. In DNA form, the CDR3 reads TGTGCCAGCAGTTTAAACGGGGGCATGGGAGAAAAACTGTTTTTT.

The gene calls are TRBV29-1 and TRBJ1-1, with 8 bases identical to TRBD1. The CDR3 runs to 14 residues. With 7 bases clipped from V and 1 base from J, the junction kept 8 bases outside the gene matches. In germline, CDR1 is SQVTM, CDR2 ANQGSEA. The CDR3 loop is CSGDRGIGNTEAFF. CDR3 bases: TGCAGCGGAGACAGGGGAATCGGGAACACTGAAGCTTTCTTT.

This clonotype has more than one count but fewer than ten. The chain employs TRBV20-1 and TRBJ2-2, with unresolved D. Germline CDR1 and CDR2: DFQATT and SNEGSKA (reference sequence). Deletions cut 3 bases from V and 5 bases from J, with 10 bases between. This CDR3 is 13 amino acids long. The CDR3 region is CSARKSGTGELFF. The CDR3 DNA sequence: TGCAGTGCTAGGAAGAGTGGAACCGGGGAGCTGTTTTTT.

This clonotype has a count of ten or more. The chain is built from TRBV20-1 and TRBJ2-3; D uncertain. Germline V gives CDR1 DFQATT, CDR2 SNEGSKA (reference sequence). With 3 bases removed from V and 1 base from J, the gap between germline ends came to 11 bases. CDR3 size: 14 residues. This CDR3 reads CSARYSLGTDTQYF. The CDR3 DNA reads as TGCAGTGCTAGGTACTCCTTGGGCACAGATACGCAGTATTTT.

V and J are TRBV20-1 and TRBJ2-2; the match to TRBD1 covers 7 bases. The CDR3 runs 17 residues. J was trimmed by 1 base and V by 1 base; bases with no gene match: 9. The V gene's germline CDR1 is DFQATT and CDR2 SNEGSKA (reference sequence). The CDR3 nucleotides read TGCAGTGCTAGAGGGAAACTCGGGACAGTGAACACCGGGGAGCTGTTTTTT. Its translation: CSARGKLGTVNTGELFF.

This clonotype came up many times. V gene TRBV6-6 combines with J gene TRBJ1-1, with D possibly TRBD1 on 6 matching bases. The CDR3 covers 13 residues. CDR1 MNHNY and CDR2 SVGAGI come from the germline V gene (reference sequence). V shed 7 bases and J shed 1 base, with 10 bases lying between them. This CDR3 reads CASNQGTNTEAFF. In DNA form, the CDR3 reads TGTGCCAGCAATCAGGGGACGAACACTGAAGCTTTCTTT.

This clonotype was observed a few times. The rearrangement links TRBV2 to TRBJ1-4, with D hard to call. Germline CDR1 and CDR2: SNHLY and FYNNEI. The V end lost 5 bases, the J end lost 1 base, and 11 bases lay between the germline ends. The CDR3 is 15 amino acids. The CDR3 DNA sequence: TGTGCCAGCAGTCCCGACCTCGGAACTAATGAAAAACTGTTTTTT. This encodes CASSPDLGTNEKLFF.

As for this clonotype: Compared with germline, one end of the junction differs, possibly owing to a read error. The genes are TRBV5-4 and TRBJ1-1, with no clear D. Looked up from germline, CDR1 is SGHNT and CDR2 is YYREEE (reference sequence). CDR3 length: 14 amino acids. The CDR3 reads CASSLEGVNTEASF. The CDR3 bases are TGTGCCAGCAGCTTGGAAGGCGTTAACACTGAAGCTTCCTTT.

This clonotype was recorded at least ten times. The chain recombines TRBV6-1 with TRBJ2-3; D might be TRBD2 (6 bases). V lost 6 bases and J 2 bases, leaving 15 bases between the germline ends. This CDR3 has 15 residues. Germline values: CDR1 MNHNS, CDR2 SASEGT. The chain's CDR3 is CASSLGGLFTDTQYF. The CDR3 bases are TGTGCCAGCAGCTTGGGGGGACTTTTCACAGATACGCAGTATTTT.

This clonotype was seen repeatedly, ten times or more. The chain couples TRBV20-1 to TRBJ2-7; D gene uncertain. The CDR3 loop spans 15 amino acids. Germline CDR1 and CDR2: DFQATT and SNEGSKA (reference sequence). The germline V and J ends were trimmed by 5 bases and 4 bases, with 21 bases remaining between them. CDR3 in amino acids: CSAWGRMGVQYEQYF. The CDR3 region has the DNA TGCAGTGCTTGGGGTCGTATGGGTGTTCAATACGAGCAGTACTTC.

A word on this clonotype: A much larger clone differs from this one at a single base, so this may be a read error. The genes are TRBV29-1 and TRBJ2-1; D gene uncertain. This CDR3 has 13 amino acids. Germline V gene data show CDR1 as SQVTM and CDR2 as ANQGSEA. The CDR3 loop reads CSVEEGPYNEQIF. In DNA, the CDR3 is TGCAGCGTTGAAGAAGGCCCCTACAATGAGCAGATCTTC.

This clonotype showed up just a few times. This chain connects TRBV10-3 to TRBJ1-1; D may be TRBD1 (5 bases). Germline CDR1 reads ENHRY; CDR2 reads SYGVKD. The CDR3 contains 14 residues. V lost 5 bases, J lost 8 bases, and 18 bases lay in between. The CDR3 spells CAISWDERALEAFF. The CDR3 DNA reads TGTGCCATCAGTTGGGACGAGAGGGCTCTAGAAGCTTTCTTT.